Listed below are T cell receptor beta chains from one sample, sequenced in a study of cytomegalovirus exposure and HLA in healthy donors. The table came from immunoSEQ multiplex PCR; TCRdb's copy has only in-frame clones and leaves some out. The sample contains about 330,000 clones, just over 85% of which appear only once. The material sequenced was PBMCs. Receptors originate from a woman under 30 in good health and CMV-seronegative. CDR3s include the opening cysteine and the closing phenylalanine or tryptophan. Fields, in order: D gene, J gene, clone size, V gene, CDR3 protein, CDR3 DNA. The D gene is left open where the match is weak. Some rows have no size entry. The others give once, few or many, or a class for an expanded clone.

D: -
J: TRBJ2-7
size: few
V: TRBV29-1
CDR3: CSVDTGQGYEQYF
DNA: TGCAGCGTTGATACAGGGCAGGGCTACGAGCAGTACTTC

D: -
J: TRBJ1-2
size: -
V: TRBV7-2
CDR3: CASSLRDNGYGYTF
DNA: TGTGCCAGCAGCTTACGGGACAATGGCTATGGCTACACCTTC

D: -
J: TRBJ1-1
size: -
V: TRBV9
CDR3: CASSSQVMDTEAFF
DNA: TGTGCCAGCAGCTCACAGGTCATGGACACTGAAGCTTTCTTT

D: -
J: TRBJ2-5
size: -
V: TRBV6-6
CDR3: CASSISQETQYF
DNA: TGTGCCAGCAGTATCAGCCAAGAGACCCAGTACTTC

D: TRBD1
J: TRBJ2-7
size: once
V: TRBV28
CDR3: CASSWGRQGAYEQYF
DNA: TGTGCCAGCAGTTGGGGAAGGCAGGGGGCTTACGAGCAGTACTTC

D: TRBD2
J: TRBJ2-1
size: -
V: TRBV7-9
CDR3: CATLASGGYNEQFF
DNA: TGTGCCACCTTAGCTAGCGGGGGATACAATGAGCAGTTCTTC

D: -
J: TRBJ1-2
size: -
V: TRBV6-5
CDR3: CASSYSDRDYGYTF
DNA: TGTGCCAGCAGTTACTCAGACAGAGACTATGGCTACACCTTC

D: TRBD2
J: TRBJ2-5
size: -
V: TRBV7-2
CDR3: CASSLIAGGRETQYF
DNA: TGTGCCAGCAGCCTCATAGCGGGAGGGAGAGAGACCCAGTACTTC

D: -
J: TRBJ2-3
size: -
V: TRBV21-1
CDR3: CASSTRRFRPLTQYF
DNA: TGTGCCAGCAGCACCCGGCGGTTTCGTCCCCTGACGCAGTATTTT

D: TRBD2
J: TRBJ2-7
size: -
V: TRBV27
CDR3: CASSLSMGLAGHSYEQYF
DNA: TGTGCCAGCAGTTTATCGATGGGGCTAGCGGGGCACTCCTACGAGCAGTACTTC

D: -
J: TRBJ2-7
size: -
V: TRBV6-6
CDR3: CASSYRGDEQYF
DNA: TGTGCCAGCAGTTACCGCGGCGACGAGCAGTACTTC

D: -
J: TRBJ2-7
size: -
V: TRBV6-5
CDR3: CASSYTPTVTYEQYF
DNA: TGTGCCAGCAGTTACACCCCGACAGTAACCTACGAGCAGTACTTC

D: -
J: TRBJ2-3
size: -
V: TRBV7-9
CDR3: CASSLSLPVSTDTQYF
DNA: TGTGCCAGCAGCTTATCCCTCCCGGTGAGCACAGATACGCAGTATTTT

D: TRBD2
J: TRBJ2-2
size: -
V: TRBV10-3
CDR3: CATQRGGANTGELFF
DNA: TGTGCCACCCAGCGGGGCGGGGCGAACACCGGGGAGCTGTTTTTT

D: TRBD2
J: TRBJ2-1
size: -
V: TRBV5-4
CDR3: CASSLAETSGTNEQFF
DNA: TGTGCCAGCAGCTTGGCCGAAACTAGCGGGACGAATGAGCAGTTCTTC

D: TRBD1
J: TRBJ2-1
size: -
V: TRBV28
CDR3: CASSLFGTGYNEQFF
DNA: TGTGCCAGCAGTTTATTCGGGACAGGGTACAATGAGCAGTTCTTC

D: -
J: TRBJ2-2
size: -
V: TRBV13
CDR3: CASSFPSGVGTGELFF
DNA: TGTGCCAGCAGCTTCCCATCGGGAGTTGGGACCGGGGAGCTGTTTTTT

D: -
J: TRBJ2-2
size: once
V: TRBV5-1
CDR3: CASRLDSKDTGELFF
DNA: TGCGCCAGCAGACTTGACAGCAAGGACACCGGGGAGCTGTTTTTT

D: TRBD2
J: TRBJ2-7
size: -
V: TRBV9
CDR3: CASSVEPSGSYEQYF
DNA: TGTGCCAGCAGCGTAGAGCCTAGCGGCTCCTACGAGCAGTACTTC

D: -
J: TRBJ2-1
size: -
V: TRBV9
CDR3: CASSVEPNNNEQFF
DNA: TGTGCCAGCAGCGTAGAGCCTAATAACAATGAGCAGTTCTTC

D: -
J: TRBJ2-7
size: few
V: TRBV6-5
CDR3: CASSQGGAVEFEQYF
DNA: TGTGCCAGCAGTCAAGGTGGGGCAGTTGAGTTCGAGCAGTACTTC

D: TRBD1
J: TRBJ2-2
size: -
V: TRBV28
CDR3: CASRPTGALGVTGELFF
DNA: TGTGCCAGCAGACCGACAGGGGCTTTAGGGGTGACCGGGGAGCTGTTTTTT